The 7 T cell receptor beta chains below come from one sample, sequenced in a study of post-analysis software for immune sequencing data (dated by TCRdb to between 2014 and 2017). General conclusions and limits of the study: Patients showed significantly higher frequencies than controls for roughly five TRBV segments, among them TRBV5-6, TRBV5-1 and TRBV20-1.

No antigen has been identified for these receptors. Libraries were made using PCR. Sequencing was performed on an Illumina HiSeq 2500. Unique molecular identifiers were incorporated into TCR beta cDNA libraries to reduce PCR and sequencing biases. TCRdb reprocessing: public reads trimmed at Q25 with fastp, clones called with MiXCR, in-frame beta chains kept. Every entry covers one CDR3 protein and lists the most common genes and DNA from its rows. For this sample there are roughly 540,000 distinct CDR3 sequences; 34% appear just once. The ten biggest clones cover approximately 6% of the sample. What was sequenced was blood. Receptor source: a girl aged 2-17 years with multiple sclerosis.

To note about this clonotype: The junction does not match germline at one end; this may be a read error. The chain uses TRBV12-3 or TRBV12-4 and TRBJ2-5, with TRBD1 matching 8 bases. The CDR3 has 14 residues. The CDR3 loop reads CAGSRTGLQETQYF. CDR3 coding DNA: TGTGCCGGCAGCCGGACAGGGCTCCAAGAGACCCAGTACTTC.

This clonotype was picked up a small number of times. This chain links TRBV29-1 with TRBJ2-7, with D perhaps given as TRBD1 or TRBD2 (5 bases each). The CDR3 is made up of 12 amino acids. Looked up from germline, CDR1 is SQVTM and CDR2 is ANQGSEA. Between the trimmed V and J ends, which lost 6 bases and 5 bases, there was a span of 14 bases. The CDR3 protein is CSVGVGADEQYF. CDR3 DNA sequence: TGCAGCGTCGGGGTCGGGGCGGACGAGCAGTACTTC.

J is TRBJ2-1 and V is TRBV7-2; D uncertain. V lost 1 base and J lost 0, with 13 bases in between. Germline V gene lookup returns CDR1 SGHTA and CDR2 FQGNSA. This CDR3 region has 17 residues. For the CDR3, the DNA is TGTGCCAGCAGCTTAGAGGTCCCGCGGAGCTCCTACAATGAGCAGTTCTTC. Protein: CASSLEVPRSSYNEQFF.

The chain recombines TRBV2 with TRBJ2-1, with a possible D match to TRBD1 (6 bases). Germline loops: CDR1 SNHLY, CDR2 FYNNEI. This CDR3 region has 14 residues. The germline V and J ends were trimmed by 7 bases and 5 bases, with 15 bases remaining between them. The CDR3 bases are TGTGCCAGCATGAGGGGGATTCCCGACAATGAGCAGTTCTTC. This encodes CASMRGIPDNEQFF.

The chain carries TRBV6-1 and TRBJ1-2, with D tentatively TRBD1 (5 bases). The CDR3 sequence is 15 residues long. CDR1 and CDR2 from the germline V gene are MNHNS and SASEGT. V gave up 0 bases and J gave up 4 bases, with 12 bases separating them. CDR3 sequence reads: CASSEAGGQAYGYTF. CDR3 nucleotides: TGTGCCAGCAGTGAAGCAGGCGGACAAGCCTATGGCTACACCTTC.

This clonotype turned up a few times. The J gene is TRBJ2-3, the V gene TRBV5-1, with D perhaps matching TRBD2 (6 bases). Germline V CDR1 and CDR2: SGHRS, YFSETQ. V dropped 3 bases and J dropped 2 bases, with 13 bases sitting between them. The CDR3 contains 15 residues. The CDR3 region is CASSWDFKNTDTQYF. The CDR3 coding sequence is TGCGCCAGCAGCTGGGACTTTAAGAACACAGATACGCAGTATTTT.

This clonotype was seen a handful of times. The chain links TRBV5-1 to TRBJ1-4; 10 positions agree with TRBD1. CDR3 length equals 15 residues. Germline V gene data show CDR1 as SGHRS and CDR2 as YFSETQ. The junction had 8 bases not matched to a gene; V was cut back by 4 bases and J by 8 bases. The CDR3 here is CASSLFRTGGEKLFF. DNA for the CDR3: TGCGCCAGCAGCCTATTTCGGACAGGGGGGGAAAAACTGTTTTTT.